Described below is a single TCR beta chain sequence and its context. Its matching antigen is unknown. The CDR3 contains 13 residues. Germline V CDR1 and CDR2: KGHDR, SFDVKD. V was trimmed by 4 bases and J by 4 bases, leaving 9 bases between them. This entry belongs to a study of blood T cells in healthy people across ages. Study-wide results and caveats: Without sorted subsets, naive and antigen-experienced compartments could not be conclusively compared. Age advanced and TCR beta diversity per million T cells fell, roughly linearly. Diversity estimates from one million T cells were considered underestimates.

It was with a sample-barcoded 5' primer and a J-beta primer mix that a second PCR of about 6 to 11 cycles was run. Every cDNA was tagged by a template-switch adaptor with 12 random nucleotides. In TCRdb, the 5' RACE reads were re-called with MiXCR into one record per CDR3 protein. The sample records roughly 1.6 million distinct CDR3 sequences, about 35% being singletons. The chain has TRBV24-1 and TRBJ1-2; D gene ambiguous. The specimen sequenced was blood. The sequence was collected from a woman in her 30s in good health. The DNA for the CDR3 is TGTGCCACCAGTGAAGCAGGCGGCTATGGCTACACCTTC. This encodes CATSEAGGYGYTF.